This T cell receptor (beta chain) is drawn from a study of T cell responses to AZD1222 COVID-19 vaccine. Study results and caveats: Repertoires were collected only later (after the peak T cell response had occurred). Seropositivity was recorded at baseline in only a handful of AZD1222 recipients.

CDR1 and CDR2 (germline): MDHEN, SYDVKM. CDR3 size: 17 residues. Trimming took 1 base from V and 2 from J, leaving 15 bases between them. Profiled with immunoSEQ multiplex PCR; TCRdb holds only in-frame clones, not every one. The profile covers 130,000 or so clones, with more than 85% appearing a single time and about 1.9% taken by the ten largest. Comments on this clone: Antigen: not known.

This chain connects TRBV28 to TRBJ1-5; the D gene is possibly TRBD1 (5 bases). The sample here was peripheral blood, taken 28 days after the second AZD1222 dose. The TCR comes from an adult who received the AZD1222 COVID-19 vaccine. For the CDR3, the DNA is TGTGCCAGCAGTTTATTGGGCGGGGGTCATCGCAATCAGCCCCAGCATTTT. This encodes CASSLLGGGHRNQPQHF.